The T cell receptor beta chain under discussion was sequenced for a study of vaccination and CD4 T cells after COVID-19. Study context: A median of about 100 days (range 35 to 161) separated diagnosis from post-COVID sampling. Study-wide results and limits: Although the median of SARS-CoV-2-reactive clonotypes rose from about 20 to 38, the change was not significant.

The sample's treatment: approximately 11-day PBMC culture with coronavirus spike peptide pools or control peptides (ViraFEST assay). Those CD4+ T cells from the unexposed donor predate the COVID-19 pandemic (2011-2018). Remarks on this clonotype: Antigen unknown.

This CDR3 is 14 amino acids long. In germline, CDR1 is SGHAT, CDR2 FQNNGV. V was clipped by 4 bases and J by 6 bases, with 15 bases between them. Cultured CD4+ T cells had their DNA profiled by the Oncomine TCR Beta short-read assay. It was cultured CD4+ T cells from which genomic DNA was extracted. MiXCR, applied by TCRdb to the PCR reads, yields one record per CDR3 protein. The repertoire has 5,000 to 6,000 distinct CDR3 sequences, about 64% of them found once; the top ten carry approximately 52%. The chain employs TRBV11-2 and TRBJ1-2; no reliable D call. This clonotype was sampled from a human donor in good health. Material: CD4+ T cells from blood, cultured in vitro. The CDR3 here is CASSSLGLGNGYTF. The CDR3 DNA reads TGTGCCAGCAGCTCATTGGGCTTGGGGAATGGCTACACCTTC.